A single sample is the source of the 26 T cell receptor beta chains below, sequenced in a study of T cell clonality in common variable immunodeficiency. Study results and limitations: Reportedly, TCR beta sequences from common variable immunodeficiency showed fewer deletions and N-nucleotide insertions.

Some clones are missing from TCRdb's copy, which holds only in-frame ones; the method was immunoSEQ multiplex PCR. This sample comprises approximately 7,800 clones, none seen once only. Antigens for these TCRs are unknown. Sequencing was performed on peripheral blood mononuclear cells. The receptor source for this set is a human donor with common variable immunodeficiency.

Only a few counts were recorded for this clone. Coverage ceases 3 residues before the CDR3 finishes, and the germline J gene fills in the end. The V and J genes are TRBV7-9 and TRBJ1-4, with 10 bases fitting TRBD1. This CDR3 spans 15 amino acids. The trim removed 4 bases at V and 2 bases at J, leaving 1 base unmatched. Looked up from germline, CDR1 is SEHNR and CDR2 is FQNEAQ (reference sequence). Incomplete CDR3 DNA: TGTGCCAGCAGCTCGACAGGGGGCACTAATGAAAAA. Translation: CASSSTGGTNEK. From start to end, the CDR3 is CASSSTGGTNEKLFF.

This clone was observed a handful of times. The read ends 3 residues early relative to the CDR3; the germline J gene fills the gap. The gene calls are TRBV7-3 and TRBJ2-3; TRBD2 might be the D (6 bases). Germline CDR1 SGHTA, CDR2 FQGTGA. Trimming left V 3 bases short and J 3 bases short, with 22 bases between. The CDR3 covers 18 residues. CDR3 residues: CASSFEGLGGGITDTQYF. The sequenced CDR3 bases are TGTGCCAGCAGCTTCGAGGGACTCGGGGGTGGCATAACAGATACG.

This clone is medium-sized (0.01 to 0.1%) in the sample. Read sequence stops 3 residues before the CDR3 end, and the germline J gene provides the missing end. The V call is TRBV2, the J call TRBJ2-3, with a possible D match to TRBD2 (6 bases). This CDR3 has 14 residues. Per germline, CDR1 SNHLY and CDR2 FYNNEI. V was clipped by 7 bases and J by 4 bases, with 15 bases between them. CDR3 DNA, as far as it was read: TGTGCCAGCACCCGGAGGGCCGTGGCAGATACG. It encodes CASTRRAVADT. The entire CDR3 protein reads CASTRRAVADTQYF.

Note on this clone: Read coverage stops 3 residues before the CDR3 terminus; the germline J gene supplies the remainder. The chain employs TRBV7-9 and TRBJ1-1, with a weak D call TRBD1 (5 bases). The CDR3 spans 14 residues. Germline CDR1 reads SEHNR; CDR2 reads FQNEAQ (reference sequence). Trimming took off 5 bases at V and 0 bases at J, with 10 bases between the two ends. CDR3: CASSVDSLNTEAFF. The CDR3 bases that were read are TGTGCCAGCAGCGTAGACAGTTTGAACACTGAA.

For this clone: Coverage ceases 3 residues before the CDR3 finishes, and the germline J gene fills in the end. The chain combines TRBV6-2 or TRBV6-3 with TRBJ2-7, with TRBD1 matching 7 bases. CDR1 MNHEY and CDR2 SVGEGT come from the germline V gene. Trimming cost V 5 bases and J 3 bases; bases outside gene matches: 4. The CDR3 has 13 amino acids. The CDR3 DNA, read in part, is TGTGCCAGCAGTGACCCAGGGGGCTACGAG. It yields the protein CASSDPGGYE. The CDR3 in full is CASSDPGGYEQYF.

A few counts support this clone. The CDR3 goes on 3 residues after the read ends, and that part is filled in from the germline J gene. This chain uses TRBV20-1 with TRBJ2-1, with TRBD2 matching 13 bases. J lost 9 bases, V lost 6 bases, and 8 bases had no gene match. CDR1 and CDR2 (germline): DFQATT, SNEGSKA (reference sequence). The CDR3 spans 14 residues. The CDR3 sequence: CSALLAGGWSEQFF. The sequenced CDR3 bases are TGCAGTGCGTTACTAGCGGGAGGGTGGAGTGAG.

This clone counts as medium-sized (0.01 to 0.1%). The read falls 3 residues short of the CDR3 end, and the missing part is taken from the germline J gene. The chain joins TRBV29-1 to TRBJ2-1; maybe TRBD2 (6 bases). Germline V gene lookup returns CDR1 SQVTM and CDR2 ANQGSEA. V lost 6 bases to trimming and J lost 0 bases, with 15 bases between them. The CDR3 totals 15 residues. CDR3: CSVSGGTGSYNEQFF. The sequenced CDR3 bases are TGCAGCGTCTCTGGGGGGACGGGCTCCTACAATGAG.

Of note for this clone: With the read ending 3 residues before the CDR3 end, the germline J gene is used to fill in that end. V usage is TRBV13 and J usage is TRBJ2-5; 8 nucleotides line up with TRBD1. This CDR3 is built from 13 residues. Trimming cost V 6 bases and J 5 bases; bases outside gene matches: 5. Germline CDR1 PRHDT, CDR2 FYEKMQ (reference sequence). Incomplete CDR3 DNA: TGTGCCAGCAGTCCGACAGGGGTCGAGACC. As protein: CASSPTGVET. The entire CDR3 is CASSPTGVETQYF.

On this clone itself: The missing CDR3 end, 3 residues past where the read stops, is filled in from the germline J gene. The chain recombines TRBV7-2 with TRBJ1-5; D might be TRBD1 (5 bases). V was trimmed by 5 bases and J by 9 bases, leaving 17 bases between them. The CDR3 is made up of 14 amino acids. The germline gives CDR1 SGHTA, CDR2 FQGNSA. The CDR3 bases that were read are TGTGCCAGCAGCCCACAGGTGCGGGGTGGGCCC. Translation gives CASSPQVRGGP. The entire CDR3 reads CASSPQVRGGPQHF.

This clone was counted only a few times. This CDR3 is CASSFFDRAGYEQYF. The part of the CDR3 DNA that was read is TGTGCCAGCAGCTTTTTTGACAGGGCGGGCTACGAG. The chain couples TRBV7-9 to TRBJ2-7; 7 bases agree with TRBD1. The CDR3 is cut off 3 residues early in the read; its end comes from the germline J gene. V shed 3 bases and J 3 bases; nucleotides not matched to a gene: 8. The CDR3 runs to 15 residues. Germline V gene lookup returns CDR1 SEHNR and CDR2 FQNEAQ (reference sequence).

This clone came up a few times. Sequencing ends 3 residues short of the CDR3 end; the germline J gene provides the rest. This chain connects TRBV2 to TRBJ1-2, with D possibly matching TRBD1 (6 bases). Germline-derived CDR1 and CDR2 are SNHLY and FYNNEI. Trimming removed 7 bases at V and 3 bases at J, with 9 bases between. The CDR3 runs to 12 residues. The CDR3 DNA, read in part, is TGTGCCAGCAAGGGGGAGGACTATGGC. It specifies CASKGEDYG. The full CDR3 sequence reads CASKGEDYGYTF.

This clone was observed a handful of times. From the germline J gene comes the end of the CDR3, since the read stops 3 residues before it. The chain has TRBV7-6 and TRBJ2-2; TRBD2 matches 12 bases. J gave up 4 bases and V 4 bases, and 4 bases lay outside the gene matches. CDR1 and CDR2 from the germline V gene are SGHVS and FNYEAQ. The CDR3 spans 16 residues. The CDR3 protein is CASSYLAGGSTGELFF. Incomplete CDR3 DNA: TGTGCCAGCAGCTATCTAGCGGGAGGGTCCACCGGGGAG.

Turning to this clone: The read terminates 3 residues ahead of where the CDR3 ends, so the germline J gene completes it. The J gene is TRBJ1-5, the V gene TRBV5-1; 9 bases fit TRBD1. This CDR3 is 14 amino acids long. Germline V lookup: CDR1 SGHRS, CDR2 YFSETQ. V lost 0 bases to trimming and J lost 5 bases; unmatched junction nucleotides: 0. CDR3 DNA, as far as it was read: TGCGCCAGCAGCTTGGGACAGGGGGATCAGCCC. It specifies CASSLGQGDQP. The CDR3, in full, reads CASSLGQGDQPQHF.

As for this clone: The DNA ends 3 residues before the CDR3 does, and the rest of the CDR3 is filled in from the germline J gene. The chain recombines TRBV5-1 with TRBJ1-1; 7 nucleotides agree with TRBD1. The CDR3 consists of 16 residues. The junction had 12 bases not matched to a gene; V was cut back by 4 bases and J by 3 bases. The germline CDR1 and CDR2 sequences are SGHRS and YFSETQ. The sequenced part of the CDR3 DNA is TGCGCCAGCAGCAAGGACACAGGGGTGAGGGACACTGAA. It translates to CASSKDTGVRDTE. The CDR3 reads in full as CASSKDTGVRDTEAFF.

This clone was seen a few times. Read data end 3 residues before the CDR3 end; the end is taken from the germline J gene. V is TRBV2 and J is TRBJ1-2; D perhaps matches TRBD1 (5 bases). Looked up from germline, CDR1 is SNHLY and CDR2 is FYNNEI. The CDR3 is 16 residues long. Between the trimmed V and J ends, which lost 6 bases and 6 bases, there was a span of 23 bases. CDR3 amino acids: CASSPIRGTKGDGYTF. The CDR3 bases that were read are TGTGCCAGCAGCCCTATTAGGGGCACTAAAGGCGATGGC.

Turning to this clone: The sequence runs out 3 residues before the end of the CDR3; the remainder is reconstructed from the germline J gene. This chain joins TRBV19 and TRBJ2-1; 10 bases fit TRBD1. After removal of 3 bases from V and 6 bases from J, the junction contained 5 bases not matched to a gene. The CDR3 has 15 residues. Germline CDR1 is LNHDA and CDR2 is SQIVND (reference sequence). CDR3 sequence reads: CASSMDRGIINEQFF. The CDR3 DNA, read in part, is TGTGCCAGTAGTATGGACAGGGGGATTATCAATGAG. Drawing the rest from reference TRBV19 and TRBJ2-1, the complete variable domain is DGGITQSPKYLFRKEGQNVTLSCEQNLNHDAMYWYRQDPGQGLRLIYYSQIVNDFQKGDIAEGYSVSREKKESFPLTVTSAQKNPTAFYLCASSMDRGIINEQFFGPGTRLTVL.

This clone has just a few counts. Read coverage stops 3 residues before the CDR3 terminus; the germline J gene supplies the remainder. This chain connects TRBV18 to TRBJ2-7; 8 bases line up with TRBD1. The junction had 12 bases not matched to a gene; V was cut back by 5 bases and J by 6 bases. Germline V CDR1 and CDR2: KGHSH, LQKENI. The CDR3 covers 15 residues. The CDR3 bases that were read are TGTGCCAGCTCATCTTCAGGGGGCGAATTCTCCGAG. Its protein product is CASSSSGGEFSE. The CDR3, in full, reads CASSSSGGEFSEQYF.

As concerns this clone: The read terminates 3 residues ahead of where the CDR3 ends, so the germline J gene completes it. The gene calls are TRBV5-6 and TRBJ2-7; TRBD2 agrees at 8 bases. CDR1 is SGHDT, CDR2 YYEEEE, per germline. Trimming at V came to 1 base and at J to 3 bases, leaving 6 bases not matched to a gene. This CDR3 region has 15 residues. The CDR3 sequence is CASSLMTSAVYEQYF. CDR3 DNA, as far as it was read: TGTGCCAGCAGCTTGATGACTAGCGCAGTCTACGAG.

This clone was found a few times. The observed sequence ends 3 residues before the CDR3 terminus, with the missing tail filled in from the germline J gene. V usage is TRBV18 and J usage is TRBJ1-5; D not certain. Germline V lookup: CDR1 KGHSH, CDR2 LQKENI. Trimming pared 3 bases from V and 5 bases from J, leaving 8 bases between. The CDR3 is 13 residues long. The DNA read from the CDR3 is TGTGCCAGCTCACCGCAGAGAGATCAGCCC. As protein: CASSPQRDQP. The entire CDR3 sequence reads CASSPQRDQPQHF.

As concerns this clone: With the read ending 3 residues before the CDR3 end, the germline J gene is used to fill in that end. This chain connects TRBV20-1 to TRBJ2-1, with D hard to call. CDR1 is DFQATT and CDR2 is SNEGSKA in the germline V gene (reference sequence). The CDR3 loop spans 15 amino acids. V was pared by 0 bases and J by 2 bases, with 11 bases between. The CDR3 spells CSARDARSTYNEQFF. Incomplete CDR3 DNA: TGCAGTGCTAGAGATGCCAGGAGTACCTACAATGAG.

The table lists this clone with a few counts. The read gets to within 3 residues of the CDR3 end, and the germline J gene fills in the rest. This chain links TRBV5-6 with TRBJ1-5, with 9 bases that match TRBD1. V trimming: 4 bases; J trimming: 4 bases; junction bases outside the gene matches: 6. Per the germline V gene, CDR1 is SGHDT and CDR2 is YYEEEE. CDR3 length equals 15 residues. The CDR3 DNA, read in part, is TGTGCCAGCAGCCATAGGACAGGGGTGAATCAGCCC. Translated: CASSHRTGVNQP. In full, the CDR3 is CASSHRTGVNQPQHF.

This clone showed up just a few times. The read gets to within 3 residues of the CDR3 end, and the germline J gene fills in the rest. The J gene is TRBJ2-1, the V gene TRBV18; D is perhaps TRBD2 (5 bases). CDR3 size: 17 residues. Deletions cut 2 bases from V and 0 bases from J, with 14 bases between. Germline values: CDR1 KGHSH, CDR2 LQKENI. This CDR3 is CASSPWASWSSYNEQFF. CDR3 DNA (partial): TGTGCCAGCTCACCATGGGCTAGCTGGAGCTCCTACAATGAG.

Note on this clone: The read terminates 3 residues before the CDR3 end, so the remaining end is supplied by the germline J gene. This chain links TRBV19 with TRBJ2-5; D not resolved. The CDR3 totals 13 residues. Germline V gene sequence: CDR1 LNHDA, CDR2 SQIVND (reference sequence). Trimming shortened V by 3 bases and J by 1 base, and 6 bases separated the two germline ends. The CDR3 loop reads CASSMWAQETQYF. The sequenced part of the CDR3 DNA is TGTGCCAGTAGTATGTGGGCCCAAGAGACC.

As concerns this clone: The CDR3 extends 3 residues past the end of the read, so its final part is completed from the germline J gene. This chain joins TRBV2 and TRBJ2-7; D gene unclear. The germline CDR1 and CDR2 sequences are SNHLY and FYNNEI. The CDR3 is made up of 14 amino acids. Trimming took 9 bases from V and 0 from J, leaving 15 bases between them. Partial CDR3 DNA: TGTGCCAGGCAAGTAGCAGCTAGCTCCTACGAG. It is translated as CARQVAASSYE. The full CDR3 sequence reads CARQVAASSYEQYF.

This clone has more than one count but fewer than ten. Germline and junction disagree at one end, which may indicate a read error. The read is 3 residues too short to cover the CDR3 end, so that end is filled in from the germline J gene. V and J are TRBV7-7 and TRBJ2-5; TRBD1 matches at 12 bases. This CDR3 is built from 16 residues. Germline assignment: CDR1 SSHAT and CDR2 FNYEAQ (reference sequence). CDR3 loop: CASSLPGQGAGETQYF. Incomplete CDR3 DNA: TGTGCTAGCAGCTTACCGGGACAGGGGGCTGGGGAGACC.

This clone was seen a handful of times. The read terminates 3 residues before the CDR3 end, so the remaining end is supplied by the germline J gene. This sequence joins TRBV18 and TRBJ2-1; 8 bases match TRBD2. V lost 4 bases, J lost 4 bases, and 9 bases stayed unmatched. Germline V gene sequence: CDR1 KGHSH, CDR2 LQKENI. This CDR3 has 16 amino acids. CDR3 DNA (partial): TGTGCCAGCTCACTACGTACTAGCGGAGCGTACAATGAG. Translated, it gives CASSLRTSGAYNE. The full CDR3 protein reads CASSLRTSGAYNEQFF.